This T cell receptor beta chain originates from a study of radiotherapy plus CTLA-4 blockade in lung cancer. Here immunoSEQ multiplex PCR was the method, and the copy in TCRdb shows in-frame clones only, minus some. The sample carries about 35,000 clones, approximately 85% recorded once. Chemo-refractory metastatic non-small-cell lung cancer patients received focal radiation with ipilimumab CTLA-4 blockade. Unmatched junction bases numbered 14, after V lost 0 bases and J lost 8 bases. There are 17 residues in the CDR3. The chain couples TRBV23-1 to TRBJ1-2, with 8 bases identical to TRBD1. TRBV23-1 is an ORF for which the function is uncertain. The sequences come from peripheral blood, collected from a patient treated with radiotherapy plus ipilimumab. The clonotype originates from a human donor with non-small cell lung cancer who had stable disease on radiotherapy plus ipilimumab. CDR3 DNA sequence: TGCGCCAGCAGTCAATCGCGGAGGCAGGGGGCGCGGGGAGGCTACACCTTC. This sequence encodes CASSQSRRQGARGGYTF.